This T cell receptor (beta chain) came from a study of T cell repertoires in cytomegalovirus infection. The overall study: Indications of both CMV infection and matching HLA type were provided by public TCR beta signatures.

The study's findings and limits: Within the response measured ex vivo, HLA-C-restricted CMV-specific TCR beta clonotypes were dominant. Carriage of CMV together with the relevant HLA was identifiable through cumulative public TCR beta family frequency.

This clonotype has only a few counts. What it recognizes is unknown. The CDR3 has 13 amino acids. Germline values: CDR1 LGHNT, CDR2 FRNRAP. The ends were cut back, 8 bases at V and 7 bases at J, with 17 bases in the middle. TCRdb independently ran MiXCR on the reads; one entry per CDR3 protein. The sample yields 150,000 or so distinct CDR3 sequences, about 6.1% seen once. Sequencing input: PBMCs. The rearrangement joins TRBV12-5 to TRBJ2-5; D gene ambiguous. The TCR was taken from a human donor in good health (CMV status not recorded). Some clones in this sample may be carry-over from other donors' samples. CDR3 sequence reads: CASQAPASRTQYF. The CDR3 DNA reads TGTGCTAGTCAAGCCCCCGCCTCGCGGACCCAGTACTTC.